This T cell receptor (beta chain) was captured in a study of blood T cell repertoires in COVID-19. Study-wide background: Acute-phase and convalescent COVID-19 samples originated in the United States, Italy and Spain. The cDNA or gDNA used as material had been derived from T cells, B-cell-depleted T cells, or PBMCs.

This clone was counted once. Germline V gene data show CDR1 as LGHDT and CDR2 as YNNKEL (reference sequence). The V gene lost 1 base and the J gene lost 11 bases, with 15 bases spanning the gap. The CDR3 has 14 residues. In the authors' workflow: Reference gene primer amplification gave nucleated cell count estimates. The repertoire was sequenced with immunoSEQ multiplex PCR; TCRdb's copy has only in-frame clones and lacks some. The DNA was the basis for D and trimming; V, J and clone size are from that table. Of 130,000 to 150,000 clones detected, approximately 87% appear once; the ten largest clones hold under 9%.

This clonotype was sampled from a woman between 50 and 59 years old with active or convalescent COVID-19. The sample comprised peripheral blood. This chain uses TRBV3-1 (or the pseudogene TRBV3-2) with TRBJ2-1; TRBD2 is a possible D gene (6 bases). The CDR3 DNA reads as TGTGCCAGCAGCCAAGGAACGGCGGGGTTAAAGCAGTTCTTC. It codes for CASSQGTAGLKQFF.